The 22 T cell receptor beta chains below were found in one sample sequenced in a study of vaccination effects on CD4 cells after COVID-19. The antigens these receptors bind are not known. Within the ViraFEST assay, antigen-specific CD4+ T cells underwent expansion with viral peptide pools prior to sequencing. Isolation of CD4+ T cells took place after nine to ten days of culture. Either the mRNA-1273 or the BNT162b2 vaccine was given to participants as two doses. Libraries were prepared by immunoSEQ multiplex PCR; TCRdb keeps only in-frame clonotypes and omits some of them. The sample holds some 23,000 clones, approximately 76% seen once. Sequenced material: CD4+ T cells from PBMCs cultured with HCoV-229E spike peptides, taken after COVID-19 vaccination. All receptors derive from a human donor who received a COVID-19 vaccine.

The V gene is TRBV7-8, the J gene TRBJ1-1; a weak D match, TRBD1 (6 bases). Germline CDR1 and CDR2: SGHVS and FQNEAQ. The V end lost 5 bases, the J end lost 4 bases, and 11 bases lay between the germline ends. The CDR3 extends over 13 amino acids. In DNA form, the CDR3 reads TGTGCCAGCAGCCGTGGGACAACCACTGAAGCTTTCTTT. Its protein product is CASSRGTTTEAFF. Complete variable domain (other parts from reference TRBV7-8 and TRBJ1-1): GAGVSQSPRYKVAKRGQDVALRCDPISGHVSLFWYQQALGQGPEFLTYFQNEAQLDKSGLPSDRFFAERPEGSVSTLKIQRTQQEDSAVYLCASSRGTTTEAFFGQGTRLTVV.

The genes are TRBV3-1 (or the pseudogene TRBV3-2) and TRBJ2-3; tentative D call: TRBD2 (6 bases). The CDR3 is 15 amino acids. Germline CDR1 is LGHDT and CDR2 is YNNKEL (reference sequence). Deletions cut 4 bases from V and 0 bases from J, with 11 bases between. CDR3 sequence (DNA): TGTGCCAGCAGCCCATTAGCGGCTAGCACAGATACGCAGTATTTT. This gives the protein CASSPLAASTDTQYF.

This chain connects TRBV24-1 to TRBJ1-5; D remains ambiguous. Germline lookup yields CDR1 KGHDR and CDR2 SFDVKD. The germline V and J ends were trimmed by 0 bases and 7 bases, with 9 bases remaining between them. The length of the CDR3 is 14 residues. The CDR3: CATSDLRGWQPQHF. The CDR3 DNA reads TGTGCCACCAGTGATTTGCGAGGGTGGCAGCCCCAGCATTTT.

The chain uses TRBV10-1 and TRBJ2-3, with a tentative D call TRBD1 (6 bases). The CDR3 sequence is 13 residues long. CDR1 and CDR2 from the germline V gene are WNHNN and SYGVQD (reference sequence). With 7 bases removed from V and 4 bases from J, the gap between germline ends came to 12 bases. CDR3 region: CASNSQGADTQYF. The CDR3 DNA reads as TGCGCCAGCAACTCACAGGGAGCAGATACGCAGTATTTT.

The CDR3 here is CATSDPNAGRTNEQFF. The CDR3 bases are TGTGCCACCAGTGACCCGAACGCGGGGAGGACAAATGAGCAGTTCTTC. The chain couples TRBV24-1 to TRBJ2-1, with D perhaps matching TRBD2 (6 bases). V dropped 4 bases and J dropped 7 bases, with 19 bases sitting between them. Germline CDR1 reads KGHDR; CDR2 reads SFDVKD. The CDR3 loop spans 16 amino acids.

This clone turned up a few times. V is TRBV19 and J is TRBJ1-6; D possibly corresponds to TRBD1 (5 bases). The germline V gene has CDR1 LNHDA and CDR2 SQIVND (reference sequence). The CDR3 extends over 12 amino acids. V lost 1 base and J lost 14, with 9 bases in between. The CDR3 reads CASSIAVGALHF. In DNA, the CDR3 is TGTGCCAGTAGTATAGCCGTGGGGGCCCTCCACTTT.

The V and J genes are TRBV18 and TRBJ1-5; D is ambiguous. V was clipped by 4 bases and J by 2 bases, with 9 bases between them. CDR3 size: 14 residues. The germline V gene encodes CDR1 KGHSH and CDR2 LQKENI. The CDR3 protein is CASSQADGNQPQHF. CDR3 nucleotide sequence: TGTGCCAGCTCACAGGCCGACGGCAATCAGCCCCAGCATTTT.

The DNA of the CDR3 is TGTGCCAGTAGTCTGGGCAGTTATAATGAAAAACTGTTTTTT. This gives the protein CASSLGSYNEKLFF. The rearrangement links TRBV19 to TRBJ1-4; D is unresolved. Germline V gene sequence: CDR1 LNHDA, CDR2 SQIVND (reference sequence). The CDR3 has 14 residues. V was trimmed by 5 bases and J by 4 bases, leaving 11 bases between them. Full variable domain (missing parts from reference TRBV19 and TRBJ1-4): DGGITQSPKYLFRKEGQNVTLSCEQNLNHDAMYWYRQDPGQGLRLIYYSQIVNDFQKGDIAEGYSVSREKKESFPLTVTSAQKNPTAFYLCASSLGSYNEKLFFGSGTQLSVL.

This chain joins TRBV24-1 and TRBJ1-1; no definite D call. This CDR3 has 11 residues. Germline CDR1 and CDR2: KGHDR and SFDVKD. Trimming removed 0 bases at V and 9 bases at J, with 4 bases between. CDR3 protein: CATSDLYKAFF. As DNA, the CDR3 is TGTGCCACCAGTGATTTGTACAAAGCTTTCTTT.

The V and J genes are TRBV27 and TRBJ1-2, with 7 bases identical to TRBD1. There are 13 residues in the CDR3. V lost 6 bases to trimming and J lost 6 bases; unmatched junction nucleotides: 7. Germline V CDR1 and CDR2: MNHEY, SMNVEV (reference sequence). CDR3 bases: TGTGCCAGCAGCAATTACAGGGGTCATGGCTACACCTTC. Amino acids: CASSNYRGHGYTF.

This clone was seen a single time. The chain combines TRBV5-1 with TRBJ2-3; 10 bases fit TRBD2. This CDR3 has 18 amino acids. Germline V gives CDR1 SGHRS, CDR2 YFSETQ. The V gene end was trimmed by 0 bases and the J gene end by 2 bases; junction bases not matched to a gene: 9. The CDR3 sequence: CASSLESGRAGDTDTQYF. CDR3 in DNA: TGCGCCAGCAGCTTGGAAAGCGGGAGGGCCGGGGACACAGATACGCAGTATTTT. Using reference TRBV5-1 and TRBJ2-3 for the parts outside the CDR3, the full variable domain is KAGVTQTPRYLIKTRGQQVTLSCSPISGHRSVSWYQQTPGQGLQFLFEYFSETQRNKGNFPGRFSGRQFSNSRSEMNVSTLELGDSALYLCASSLESGRAGDTDTQYFGPGTRLTVL.

The genes are TRBV18 and TRBJ1-2, with 7 bases fitting TRBD1. CDR3 length equals 13 residues. After removal of 5 bases from V and 7 bases from J, the junction contained 7 bases not matched to a gene. The germline gives CDR1 KGHSH, CDR2 LQKENI. CDR3 sequence reads: CASSEYRDSGYTF. The CDR3 DNA reads TGTGCCAGCTCAGAATACCGGGACAGTGGCTACACCTTC.

The chain recombines TRBV28 with TRBJ1-4; D is unclear. Germline V gene data show CDR1 as MDHEN and CDR2 as SYDVKM. V lost 8 bases, J lost 8 bases, and 30 bases lay in between. This CDR3 comprises 18 residues. The chain's CDR3 is CASGPRLGRFDPKEKLFF. In DNA, the CDR3 is TGTGCCAGCGGCCCCCGACTGGGGAGGTTTGATCCGAAGGAAAAACTGTTTTTT.

This chain uses TRBV2 with TRBJ2-1; 9 nucleotides align to TRBD2. The J segment lost 6 bases and the V segment lost 8 bases, leaving 2 bases of the junction unmatched. The CDR3 consists of 12 residues. Germline lookup yields CDR1 SNHLY and CDR2 FYNNEI. The CDR3 DNA follows: TGTGCCAGCGGGCGGGAGGGCAATGAGCAGTTCTTC. Protein product: CASGREGNEQFF. Using reference TRBV2 and TRBJ2-1 for the parts outside the CDR3, the full variable domain is EPEVTQTPSHQVTQMGQEVILRCVPISNHLYFYWYRQILGQKVEFLVSFYNNEISEKSEIFDDQFSVERPDGSNFTLKIRSTKLEDSAMYFCASGREGNEQFFGPGTRLTVL.

The chain uses TRBV5-1 and TRBJ1-6; D might be TRBD1 (6 bases). This CDR3 is 14 amino acids long. Trimming shortened V by 0 bases and J by 6 bases, and 7 bases separated the two germline ends. Germline V gene data show CDR1 as SGHRS and CDR2 as YFSETQ. The CDR3 sequence is CASSLAGVNSPLHF. CDR3 DNA sequence: TGCGCCAGCAGCTTGGCAGGGGTTAATTCACCCCTCCACTTT.

This clone occurred once. This chain connects TRBV6-1 to TRBJ2-6; TRBD2 is a possible D gene (6 bases). The CDR3 is 17 amino acids. Germline loops: CDR1 MNHNS, CDR2 SASEGT. Trimming took 2 bases from V and 0 from J, leaving 11 bases between them. CDR3 DNA sequence: TGTGCCAGCAGTGAAAGGACGGGGGACTCTGGGGCCAACGTCCTGACTTTC. Translated, it gives CASSERTGDSGANVLTF.

The sample holds a few counts of this clone. J is TRBJ1-5 and V is TRBV5-1; TRBD1 matches 7 bases. The J segment lost 2 bases and the V segment lost 5 bases, leaving 10 bases of the junction unmatched. The CDR3 has 16 residues. CDR1 SGHRS and CDR2 YFSETQ come from the germline V gene. The CDR3 sequence is CASRPSVDRGNQPQHF. The CDR3 DNA reads TGCGCCAGCAGACCTTCGGTAGACAGGGGCAATCAGCCCCAGCATTTT. The full variable domain, with the rest looked up from reference TRBV5-1 and TRBJ1-5, is KAGVTQTPRYLIKTRGQQVTLSCSPISGHRSVSWYQQTPGQGLQFLFEYFSETQRNKGNFPGRFSGRQFSNSRSEMNVSTLELGDSALYLCASRPSVDRGNQPQHFGDGTRLSIL.

This clone was counted a few times. The V call is TRBV4-1, the J call TRBJ2-7; TRBD1 matches 9 bases. J was trimmed by 6 bases and V by 1 base; bases with no gene match: 13. CDR3 length: 17 residues. Germline CDR1 reads MGHRA; CDR2 reads YSYEKL. The DNA of the CDR3 is TGCGCCAGCAGCCAAGGGAATGGCCGGGACAGGGTCGGCGAGCAGTACTTC. It is translated as CASSQGNGRDRVGEQYF.

The rearrangement joins TRBV13 to TRBJ1-1; 8 nucleotides match TRBD1. V shed 4 bases, J shed 0 bases, and the junction held 10 bases outside the gene matches. CDR3 length: 17 amino acids. Germline loops: CDR1 PRHDT, CDR2 FYEKMQ (reference sequence). CDR3 DNA sequence: TGTGCCAGCAGCTCCCGACAGGGGAGGGTGGTGAACACTGAAGCTTTCTTT. This codes for CASSSRQGRVVNTEAFF.

The chain links TRBV10-2 to TRBJ1-2, with 9 bases identical to TRBD1. The V and J ends lost 7 bases and 8 bases, in that order; junction bases with no gene match: 5. The CDR3 covers 12 residues. Per germline, CDR1 WSHSY and CDR2 SAAADI. In DNA form, the CDR3 reads TGCGCCAGCAAGGACAGGGGTTACGGCTACACCTTC. Residues: CASKDRGYGYTF.

This chain links TRBV19 with TRBJ1-1, with D tentatively TRBD1 (6 bases). This CDR3 region has 14 residues. Germline V lookup: CDR1 LNHDA, CDR2 SQIVND (reference sequence). Between the trimmed V and J ends, which lost 6 bases and 3 bases, there was a span of 14 bases. The CDR3 coding sequence is TGTGCCAGTAGCTACAGGGAAAGAGACACTGAAGCTTTCTTT. Amino acids: CASSYRERDTEAFF.

The chain carries TRBV5-4 and TRBJ2-2, with 9 bases matching TRBD1. V trimming: 7 bases; J trimming: 0 bases; junction bases outside the gene matches: 4. The CDR3 is made up of 15 amino acids. The germline V gene encodes CDR1 SGHNT and CDR2 YYREEE (reference sequence). The chain's CDR3 is CASCRDRANTGELFF. For the CDR3, the DNA is TGTGCCAGCTGTCGGGACAGGGCGAACACCGGGGAGCTGTTTTTT.